What follows are 17 T cell receptor beta chains derived from one specimen sequenced in a study of T cell changes during pregnancy in multiple sclerosis. Using immunoSEQ multiplex PCR, the repertoire was profiled, and TCRdb retains in-frame clones only, with some absent. The sample has tens of thousands of clones; 92% are singletons. Specimen: peripheral blood, collected in the third trimester of pregnancy. All receptors derive from a female donor in good health, enrolled as a control in a pregnancy study.

Regarding this clone: Other DNA sequences in this specimen translate into the identical CDR3. The rearrangement uses TRBV28 and TRBJ2-7; D uncertain. This CDR3 is 12 amino acids long. Trimming left V 3 bases short and J 1 base short, with 4 bases between. In germline, CDR1 is MDHEN, CDR2 SYDVKM. CDR3: CASSLSSYEQYF. DNA for the CDR3: TGTGCCAGCAGTTTGAGTTCCTACGAGCAGTACTTC.

This rearrangement joins TRBV11-2 to TRBJ2-5; 9 bases fit TRBD2. V dropped 2 bases and J dropped 4; count of bases not matched to a gene: 5. The germline V gene has CDR1 SGHAT and CDR2 FQNNGV. This CDR3 comprises 15 residues. The CDR3 region has the DNA TGTGCCAGCAGCTTACCTGCGGGGGGGCGAGAGACCCAGTACTTC. It encodes CASSLPAGGRETQYF.

The chain has TRBV18 and TRBJ2-2, with D tentatively TRBD1 (5 bases). V lost 6 bases and J lost 0, with 14 bases in between. Germline V gene data show CDR1 as KGHSH and CDR2 as LQKENI. The CDR3 totals 16 residues. The CDR3 DNA reads TGTGCCAGCTCCCCCGTGGGGCTAGCGAACACCGGGGAGCTGTTTTTT. Its protein is CASSPVGLANTGELFF. Combining the CDR3 with reference TRBV18 and TRBJ2-2 gives the whole variable domain NAGVMQNPRHLVRRRGQEARLRCSPMKGHSHVYWYRQLPEEGLKFMVYLQKENIIDESGMPKERFSAEFPKEGPSILRIQQVVRGDSAAYFCASSPVGLANTGELFFGEGSRLTVL.

J is TRBJ2-1 and V is TRBV5-4; TRBD2 might be the D (5 bases). Looked up from germline, CDR1 is SGHNT and CDR2 is YYREEE (reference sequence). The V gene lost 5 bases and the J gene lost 3 bases, with 6 bases spanning the gap. This CDR3 is built from 12 residues. CDR3 nucleotides: TGTGCCAGCAGAAGCGGCTACAATGAGCAGTTCTTC. Translation gives CASRSGYNEQFF.

This clone appeared once. This chain connects TRBV6-1 to TRBJ2-5; 12 positions agree with TRBD2. V lost 1 base to trimming and J lost 1 base; unmatched junction nucleotides: 7. This CDR3 region has 18 residues. CDR1 is MNHNS, CDR2 SASEGT, per germline. The CDR3 is CASSEGLAGVHPQETQYF. CDR3 nucleotides: TGTGCCAGCAGTGAAGGACTAGCGGGGGTTCACCCCCAAGAGACCCAGTACTTC.

J is TRBJ1-4 and V is TRBV13, with 8 bases identical to TRBD1. CDR3 length: 13 residues. The V segment lost 3 bases and the J segment 9 bases; nucleotides outside the gene matches: 3. Germline V gives CDR1 PRHDT, CDR2 FYEKMQ (reference sequence). The DNA of the CDR3 is TGTGCCAGCAGCTTTACAGGGGGGCAAAAACTGTTTTTT. Protein product: CASSFTGGQKLFF. Combining the CDR3 with reference TRBV13 and TRBJ1-4 gives the whole variable domain AAGVIQSPRHLIKEKRETATLKCYPIPRHDTVYWYQQGPGQDPQFLISFYEKMQSDKGSIPDRFSAQQFSDYHSELNMSSLELGDSALYFCASSFTGGQKLFFGSGTQLSVL.

V is TRBV5-1 and J is TRBJ1-5; TRBD1 matches at 7 bases. Germline V CDR1 and CDR2: SGHRS, YFSETQ. The CDR3 is 16 residues long. The J segment lost 6 bases and the V segment lost 0 bases, leaving 9 bases of the junction unmatched. The CDR3 protein is CASSLDTGDRTQPQHF. In DNA form, the CDR3 reads TGCGCCAGCAGCTTGGACACAGGGGATCGGACTCAGCCCCAGCATTTT.

This chain connects TRBV7-8 to TRBJ2-2; no clear D gene. Germline V gives CDR1 SGHVS, CDR2 FQNEAQ. The V end was cut by 1 base, the J end by 6 bases, with 9 bases between. The CDR3 has 14 residues. CDR3 nucleotides: TGTGCCAGCAGCTTAGACTGGTCGGCCGGGGAGCTGTTTTTT. Encoded protein: CASSLDWSAGELFF.

As regards this clone: A junction end diverges from the germline sequence, so it may reflect a read error. The V call is TRBV7-7, the J call TRBJ2-3; TRBD1 aligns across 7 bases. The CDR3 runs to 16 residues. Looked up from germline, CDR1 is SSHAT and CDR2 is FNYEAQ (reference sequence). The CDR3 sequence: CASSLGGGFYTDTQYF. The CDR3, as DNA: TGTGCTAGCAGCTTAGGGGGCGGCTTTTACACAGATACGCAGTATTTT.

This clone was seen a single time. DNA for the CDR3: TGTGCCAGCAGCACGACGAGCGGGAGGCGCTCCTACGAGCAGTACTTC. It encodes CASSTTSGRRSYEQYF. The rearrangement links TRBV7-9 to TRBJ2-7; 9 bases align to TRBD2. Germline assignment: CDR1 SEHNR and CDR2 FQNEAQ (reference sequence). Losses at the gene ends were 5 bases for V and 0 bases for J; bases not matched to a gene: 8. CDR3 size: 16 residues.

The V call is TRBV27, the J call TRBJ2-7; D is unresolved. Germline V gene lookup returns CDR1 MNHEY and CDR2 SMNVEV (reference sequence). The CDR3 consists of 12 residues. Trimming removed 5 bases at V and 7 bases at J, with 12 bases between. CDR3 DNA: TGTGCCAGCAGTCCCCGCGCCAAGGAGCAGTACTTC. This sequence encodes CASSPRAKEQYF.

This sequence joins TRBV4-3 and TRBJ1-6; 7 positions match TRBD1. Germline trimming cut 4 bases from V and 6 bases from J; bases unmatched to any gene: 6. This CDR3 spans 15 amino acids. Germline CDR1 LGHNA, CDR2 YSLEER. The CDR3: CASSRYRGGNSPLHF. The CDR3 DNA reads TGCGCCAGCAGCCGGTACAGGGGAGGTAATTCACCCCTCCACTTT.

The rearrangement joins TRBV4-1 to TRBJ1-5; 7 positions match TRBD1. CDR1 MGHRA and CDR2 YSYEKL come from the germline V gene. The CDR3 loop spans 15 amino acids. The J segment lost 2 bases and the V segment lost 4 bases, leaving 5 bases of the junction unmatched. The CDR3 DNA follows: TGCGCCAGCAGCCGTTTAACAGGGGGCAATCAGCCCCAGCATTTT. This gives the protein CASSRLTGGNQPQHF.

CDR3 residues: CASSSRGRETQYF. Here the CDR3 DNA reads TGTGCCAGTAGTTCCAGGGGGAGGGAGACCCAGTACTTC. J is TRBJ2-5 and V is TRBV19, with D perhaps TRBD1 (7 bases). Germline-derived CDR1 and CDR2 are LNHDA and SQIVND (reference sequence). V gave up 5 bases and J gave up 5 bases, with 12 bases separating them. CDR3 length equals 13 residues.

The V call is TRBV10-3, the J call TRBJ2-7; tentatively, D is TRBD1 or TRBD2 (6 bases each). There are 15 residues in the CDR3. V was clipped by 6 bases and J by 6 bases, with 21 bases between them. Per the germline V gene, CDR1 is ENHRY and CDR2 is SYGVKD. The CDR3 protein is CAIREGSGAQSEQYF. DNA for the CDR3: TGTGCCATCAGGGAGGGTTCAGGGGCGCAGTCCGAGCAGTACTTC.

The rearrangement uses TRBV7-9 and TRBJ2-6, with a weak D call TRBD1 (5 bases). CDR3 length: 16 amino acids. Looked up from germline, CDR1 is SEHNR and CDR2 is FQNEAQ (reference sequence). V was shortened by 6 bases and J by 0 bases, with 12 bases between the two germline ends. Here the CDR3 reads CASRKGFRSGANVLTF. DNA for the CDR3: TGTGCCAGCAGGAAGGGGTTCCGCTCTGGGGCCAACGTCCTGACTTTC.

V usage is TRBV7-9 and J usage is TRBJ1-2; D perhaps matches TRBD1 (5 bases). CDR1 is SEHNR, CDR2 FQNEAQ, per germline (reference sequence). The V and J ends lost 9 bases and 6 bases respectively, with 11 bases between them. This CDR3 has 11 amino acids. CDR3 residues: CASPSGNGYTF. CDR3 nucleotides: TGTGCCAGTCCCTCAGGGAATGGCTACACCTTC. Using reference TRBV7-9 and TRBJ1-2 for the parts outside the CDR3, the full variable domain is DTGVSQNPRHKITKRGQNVTFRCDPISEHNRLYWYRQTLGQGPEFLTYFQNEAQLEKSRLLSDRFSAERPKGSFSTLEIQRTEQGDSAMYLCASPSGNGYTFGSGTRLTVV.